The T cell receptor (beta chain) described here comes from a study of blood T cell repertoires in COVID-19. Study summary: Whether acute or convalescent, the COVID-19 samples came from the United States, Italy and Spain. Sources were T cells, B-cell-depleted T cells, or PBMCs; the material itself was cDNA or gDNA.

V lost 3 bases and J lost 2, with 8 bases in between. Germline CDR1 and CDR2: KGHSH and LQKENI. The CDR3 runs to 13 residues. In the authors' methods: The authors estimated nucleated cell counts from reference gene primer amplification. Profiled with immunoSEQ multiplex PCR; TCRdb holds only in-frame clones, not every one. Clone size and V and J calls were adopted from that table, with D and trimming inferred from the DNA. The sample contains 100,000 to 150,000 clones, 90% of which appear only once. The V and J genes are TRBV18 and TRBJ2-7; D perhaps matches TRBD1 (6 bases). The sequenced sample was peripheral blood. The receptor's source is a man over 45 with active COVID-19. The CDR3: CASSPGQTYEQYF. CDR3 DNA sequence: TGTGCCAGCTCACCTGGACAGACCTACGAGCAGTACTTC.